These 28 T cell receptor beta chains came from one sample sequenced in a study of blood T cell repertoires in COVID-19. Sequencing was performed with immunoSEQ multiplex PCR; in TCRdb, only in-frame clones are kept and a portion is missing. This repertoire shows 220,000 or so clones, 82% found once; its top ten account for 3.6%. Sequencing used peripheral blood. Receptors were obtained from a woman aged 80 or over with acute or convalescent COVID-19.

The chain combines TRBV28 with TRBJ2-3; 9 bases agree with TRBD2. Germline V gene sequence: CDR1 MDHEN, CDR2 SYDVKM. V shed 6 bases, J shed 2 bases, and the junction held 6 bases outside the gene matches. The CDR3 extends over 15 amino acids. The CDR3 DNA reads TGTGCCAGCAGGGGTAGCGGGGGCCCCACAGATACGCAGTATTTT. The encoded protein is CASRGSGGPTDTQYF.

V and J are TRBV5-6 and TRBJ1-1; 11 bases are a match to TRBD1. Germline-derived CDR1 and CDR2 are SGHDT and YYEEEE. The CDR3 length is 16 residues. After removal of 6 bases from V and 3 bases from J, the junction contained 10 bases not matched to a gene. CDR3 sequence (DNA): TGTGCCAGCACCCAGGTCCGGGACAGGGGGTACACTGAAGCTTTCTTT. This encodes CASTQVRDRGYTEAFF.

The genes are TRBV5-4 and TRBJ1-3, with D tentatively TRBD1 (5 bases). V lost 4 bases, J lost 0 bases, and 8 bases lay in between. Germline assignment: CDR1 SGHNT and CDR2 YYREEE (reference sequence). The CDR3 sequence is 14 residues long. CDR3 amino acids: CASSQDSSGNTIYF. DNA for the CDR3: TGTGCCAGCAGCCAAGACAGCTCTGGAAACACCATATATTTT.

The chain's CDR3 is CASSIRTGTGGTGELFF. CDR3 coding DNA: TGTGCCAGCAGCATCCGAACCGGGACAGGTGGGACCGGGGAGCTGTTTTTT. The genes are TRBV7-8 and TRBJ2-2, with 8 bases lining up with TRBD1. V was clipped by 5 bases and J by 5 bases; unmatched bases: 13. Germline V gene lookup returns CDR1 SGHVS and CDR2 FQNEAQ. The CDR3 contains 17 residues.

This chain joins TRBV7-9 and TRBJ2-3; tentatively, D is TRBD1 (6 bases). Looked up from germline, CDR1 is SEHNR and CDR2 is FQNEAQ (reference sequence). The CDR3 sequence is 17 residues long. The V end lost 1 base, the J end lost 6 bases, and 20 bases lay between the germline ends. CDR3 amino acids: CASSLVNSLPRGDTQYF. The CDR3 DNA sequence: TGTGCCAGCAGCTTAGTTAACAGCCTCCCGAGGGGGGATACGCAGTATTTT.

This chain uses TRBV18 with TRBJ2-7; D gene uncertain. V was cut by 3 bases and J by 2 bases, with 17 bases left in between. This CDR3 contains 16 residues. Germline V gives CDR1 KGHSH, CDR2 LQKENI. CDR3 coding DNA: TGTGCCAGCTCACCCGAATCATCGGGTCTAACCTACGAGCAGTACTTC. Translated: CASSPESSGLTYEQYF.

The chain employs TRBV7-2 and TRBJ1-1; 7 bases agree with TRBD1. V lost 5 bases, J lost 1 base, and 4 bases stayed unmatched. Germline CDR1 is SGHTA and CDR2 is FQGNSA. This CDR3 is 14 amino acids long. DNA of the CDR3: TGTGCCAGCAGCCAGGGACAGCAGAACACTGAAGCTTTCTTT. Translation gives CASSQGQQNTEAFF.

The chain links TRBV18 to TRBJ1-5, with D unresolved. The CDR3 covers 16 residues. Trimming removed 2 bases from V and 0 bases from J, with 11 bases in between. Germline V gene lookup returns CDR1 KGHSH and CDR2 LQKENI. The CDR3 DNA reads TGTGCCAGCTCACCAGTTTCGGGATTTAGCAATCAGCCCCAGCATTTT. Its protein product is CASSPVSGFSNQPQHF.

This clone occurred once. The chain recombines TRBV12-3 or TRBV12-4 with TRBJ1-1; possibly TRBD1 for D (6 bases). Trimming removed 6 bases at V and 6 bases at J, with 14 bases between. The CDR3 contains 13 residues. The CDR3 here is CASRTGSHSEAFF. CDR3 DNA: TGTGCCAGCAGAACAGGGAGCCACTCTGAAGCTTTCTTT.

The chain is built from TRBV7-9 and TRBJ1-4; unclear D gene. CDR3 length: 15 amino acids. Germline values: CDR1 SEHNR, CDR2 FQNEAQ (reference sequence). Trimming removed 1 base at V and 8 bases at J, with 14 bases between. CDR3 in DNA: TGTGCCAGCAGCTTAGACGGAAAACCGGGGGAAAAACTGTTTTTT. Encoded protein: CASSLDGKPGEKLFF.

V usage is TRBV4-1 and J usage is TRBJ1-5; 9 bases are a match to TRBD1. Unmatched junction bases numbered 14, after V lost 3 bases and J lost 5 bases. Germline CDR1 and CDR2: MGHRA and YSYEKL. This CDR3 has 18 amino acids. The CDR3 sequence is CASSQAYLGQGADQPQHF. DNA for the CDR3: TGCGCCAGCAGCCAGGCATACTTGGGACAGGGCGCCGATCAGCCCCAGCATTTT.

This clone occurred a few times. The chain carries TRBV27 and TRBJ2-5, with 12 bases that match TRBD2. This CDR3 comprises 15 residues. Germline loops: CDR1 MNHEY, CDR2 SMNVEV (reference sequence). V trimming: 5 bases; J trimming: 6 bases; junction bases outside the gene matches: 7. CDR3 sequence: CASSPLAGGRKTQYF. In DNA, the CDR3 is TGTGCCAGCAGTCCTCTAGCGGGGGGGCGGAAGACCCAGTACTTC.

This clone occurred once. This rearrangement joins TRBV5-6 to TRBJ2-7, with 8 bases aligning to TRBD1. Germline V gene data show CDR1 as SGHDT and CDR2 as YYEEEE. The CDR3 consists of 14 residues. V shed 1 base, J shed 5 bases, and the junction held 5 bases outside the gene matches. The CDR3 here is CASSLQGARDEQYF. DNA of the CDR3: TGTGCCAGCAGCTTGCAGGGGGCGCGGGACGAGCAGTACTTC.

This clone was found a few times. V usage is TRBV6-5 and J usage is TRBJ1-1; no firm D call. The CDR3 totals 11 residues. In germline, CDR1 is MNHEY, CDR2 SVGAGI. The V end was cut by 5 bases, the J end by 10 bases, with 11 bases between. The CDR3 region has the DNA TGTGCCAGCAGTCCCGTGGAGGGAGCTTTCTTT. Translation: CASSPVEGAFF.

The V and J genes are TRBV5-1 and TRBJ1-2; D may be TRBD1 (6 bases). The CDR3 runs to 15 residues. Germline V gives CDR1 SGHRS, CDR2 YFSETQ. V was trimmed by 4 bases and J by 4 bases, leaving 17 bases between them. CDR3 amino acids: CASSPREGDTYGYTF. The CDR3, as DNA: TGCGCCAGCAGCCCCAGGGAAGGGGACACCTATGGCTACACCTTC.

This sequence joins TRBV9 and TRBJ1-1; TRBD1 matches 9 bases. Trimming at V came to 3 bases and at J to 0 bases, leaving 3 bases not matched to a gene. The CDR3 has 15 amino acids. Looked up from germline, CDR1 is SGDLS and CDR2 is YYNGEE. The CDR3 here is CASSGGDRVNTEAFF. The DNA of the CDR3 is TGTGCCAGCAGCGGGGGGGACAGGGTGAACACTGAAGCTTTCTTT.

This clone was found once. The V call is TRBV4-1, the J call TRBJ1-1; D is unclear. Germline V gene data show CDR1 as MGHRA and CDR2 as YSYEKL. CDR3 size: 15 residues. V lost 2 bases to trimming and J lost 0 bases, with 10 bases between them. For the CDR3, the DNA is TGCGCCAGCAGCCAACCGGGAGTCCTGAACACTGAAGCTTTCTTT. It translates to CASSQPGVLNTEAFF.

The CDR3 bases are TGTGCCAGCGGGGGGGCGGGAGGCGGCTACACCTTC. Amino acids: CASGGAGGGYTF. V gene TRBV25-1 combines with J gene TRBJ1-2; D is possibly TRBD1 (6 bases). This CDR3 spans 12 amino acids. Germline CDR1 is MGHDK and CDR2 is SYGVNS. V dropped 8 bases and J dropped 8 bases, with 15 bases sitting between them.

The chain combines TRBV5-5 with TRBJ1-1, with D possibly TRBD1 on 5 matching bases. The CDR3 length is 13 residues. V dropped 1 base and J dropped 3 bases, with 7 bases sitting between them. CDR1 and CDR2 from the germline V gene are SGHKS and YYEKEE (reference sequence). In DNA, the CDR3 is TGTGCCAGCAGCTTGTGGGGGGACACTGAAGCTTTCTTT. Protein product: CASSLWGDTEAFF.

The chain links TRBV5-5 to TRBJ1-2; D remains unclear. CDR3 length equals 16 residues. The germline gives CDR1 SGHKS, CDR2 YYEKEE (reference sequence). Trimming removed 0 bases at V and 1 base at J, with 13 bases between. CDR3 sequence reads: CASSLAITVLNYGYTF. CDR3 DNA sequence: TGTGCCAGCAGCTTGGCCATCACGGTTCTTAACTATGGCTACACCTTC.

This clone was seen a few times. This chain joins TRBV28 and TRBJ2-6; D is unclear. V was pared by 5 bases and J by 0 bases, with 11 bases between. The CDR3 is 16 amino acids. Germline CDR1 MDHEN, CDR2 SYDVKM. The CDR3 DNA follows: TGTGCCAGCAGTACTTCCGGGTTCTCTGGGGCCAACGTCCTGACTTTC. Translating it yields CASSTSGFSGANVLTF.

The V and J genes are TRBV9 and TRBJ2-3, with 7 bases lining up with TRBD2. V trimming: 4 bases; J trimming: 2 bases; junction bases outside the gene matches: 7. CDR3 length: 15 amino acids. Looked up from germline, CDR1 is SGDLS and CDR2 is YYNGEE. CDR3 nucleotides: TGTGCCAGCAGCCCAATGGCGGGGGTCACAGATACGCAGTATTTT. It specifies CASSPMAGVTDTQYF. Variable domain in full (rest from reference TRBV9 and TRBJ2-3): DSGVTQTPKHLITATGQRVTLRCSPRSGDLSVYWYQQSLDQGLQFLIQYYNGEERAKGNILERFSAQQFPDLHSELNLSSLELGDSALYFCASSPMAGVTDTQYFGPGTRLTVL.

This clone was counted a single time. The V call is TRBV7-2, the J call TRBJ2-1; TRBD2 matches at 7 bases. The V gene end was trimmed by 3 bases and the J gene end by 6 bases; junction bases not matched to a gene: 8. CDR3 length equals 15 residues. In germline, CDR1 is SGHTA, CDR2 FQGNSA. The CDR3 reads CASSLSSGAFNEQFF. The CDR3 DNA reads TGTGCCAGCAGCTTGTCTAGCGGAGCATTCAATGAGCAGTTCTTC. Supplemented by reference TRBV7-2 and TRBJ2-1, the full variable domain reads GAGVSQSPSNKVTEKGKDVELRCDPISGHTALYWYRQSLGQGLEFLIYFQGNSAPDKSGLPSDRFSAERTGGSVSTLTIQRTQQEDSAVYLCASSLSSGAFNEQFFGPGTRLTVL.

The chain couples TRBV24-1 to TRBJ2-1, with 12 bases that match TRBD1. After removal of 3 bases from V and 5 bases from J, the junction contained 7 bases not matched to a gene. This CDR3 has 17 amino acids. In germline, CDR1 is KGHDR, CDR2 SFDVKD. The CDR3 bases are TGTGCCACCAGTGATGTCAGGGGACAGGGGGCCGACAATGAGCAGTTCTTC. Its protein product is CATSDVRGQGADNEQFF.

The chain recombines TRBV7-3 with TRBJ2-3; 10 positions match TRBD2. CDR1 is SGHTA, CDR2 FQGTGA, per germline. This CDR3 has 17 amino acids. V lost 5 bases and J lost 2; bases outside the gene matches: 10. In DNA, the CDR3 is TGTGCCAGCAGCCCTAGAAGAACTAGCGGGGTCACAGATACGCAGTATTTT. Its protein is CASSPRRTSGVTDTQYF.

The J gene is TRBJ2-7, the V gene TRBV6-5; 9 positions agree with TRBD1. The CDR3 is made up of 16 amino acids. With 2 bases clipped from V and 6 bases from J, the junction kept 11 bases outside the gene matches. Germline CDR1 and CDR2: MNHEY and SVGAGI. The CDR3 sequence is CASSYRRGQGLGEQYF. The CDR3 DNA follows: TGTGCCAGCAGTTACAGAAGGGGACAGGGTTTGGGCGAGCAGTACTTC.

This rearrangement joins TRBV19 to TRBJ1-6; D is ambiguous. The CDR3 sequence is 14 residues long. V was trimmed by 3 bases and J by 7 bases, leaving 10 bases between them. Germline values: CDR1 LNHDA, CDR2 SQIVND (reference sequence). CDR3 in amino acids: CASSMLGGNSPLHF. In DNA form, the CDR3 reads TGTGCCAGTAGTATGCTGGGAGGGAATTCACCCCTCCACTTT.

The chain employs TRBV5-1 and TRBJ1-6; 7 bases are shared with TRBD1. This CDR3 comprises 16 residues. With 1 base clipped from V and 7 bases from J, the junction kept 8 bases outside the gene matches. The germline CDR1 and CDR2 sequences are SGHRS and YFSETQ. This CDR3 is CASSLYQQGPNSPLHF. The CDR3 nucleotides read TGCGCCAGCAGCTTGTACCAACAGGGGCCAAATTCACCCCTCCACTTT.